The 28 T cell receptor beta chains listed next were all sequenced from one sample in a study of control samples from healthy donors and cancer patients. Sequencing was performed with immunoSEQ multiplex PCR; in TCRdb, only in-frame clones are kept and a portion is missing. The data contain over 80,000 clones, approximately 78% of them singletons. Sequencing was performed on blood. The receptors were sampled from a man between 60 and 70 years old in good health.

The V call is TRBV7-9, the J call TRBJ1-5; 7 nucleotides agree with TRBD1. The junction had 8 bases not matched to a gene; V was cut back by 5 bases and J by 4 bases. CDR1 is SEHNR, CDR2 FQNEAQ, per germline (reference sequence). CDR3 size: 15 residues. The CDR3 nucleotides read TGTGCCAGCAGCGACGGACGACAGGGTAATCAGCCCCAGCATTTT. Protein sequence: CASSDGRQGNQPQHF.

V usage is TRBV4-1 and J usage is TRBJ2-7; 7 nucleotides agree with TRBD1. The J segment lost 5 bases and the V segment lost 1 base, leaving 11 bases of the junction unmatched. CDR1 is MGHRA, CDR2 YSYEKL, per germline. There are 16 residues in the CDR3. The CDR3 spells CASSQAADRFPHEQYF. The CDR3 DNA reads TGCGCCAGCAGCCAAGCCGCGGACAGGTTTCCCCACGAGCAGTACTTC.

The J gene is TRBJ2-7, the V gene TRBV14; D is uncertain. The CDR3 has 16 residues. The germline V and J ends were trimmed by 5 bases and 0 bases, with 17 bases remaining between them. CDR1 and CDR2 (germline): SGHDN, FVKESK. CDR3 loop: CASSSRGYPFSYEQYF. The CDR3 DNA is TGTGCCAGCAGCTCAAGAGGCTACCCCTTCTCCTACGAGCAGTACTTC.

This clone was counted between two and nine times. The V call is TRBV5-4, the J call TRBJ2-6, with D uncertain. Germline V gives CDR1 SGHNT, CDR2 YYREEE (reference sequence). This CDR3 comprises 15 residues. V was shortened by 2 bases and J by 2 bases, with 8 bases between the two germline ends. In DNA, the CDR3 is TGTGCCAGCAGCTTCAAGGCGGCTGGGGCCAACGTCCTGACTTTC. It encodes CASSFKAAGANVLTF.

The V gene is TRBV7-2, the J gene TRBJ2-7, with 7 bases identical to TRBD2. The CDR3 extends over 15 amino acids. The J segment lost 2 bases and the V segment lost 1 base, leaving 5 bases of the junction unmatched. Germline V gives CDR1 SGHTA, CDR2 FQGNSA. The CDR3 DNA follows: TGTGCCAGCAGCTTAGACGGGAGGAATACCTACGAGCAGTACTTC. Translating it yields CASSLDGRNTYEQYF.

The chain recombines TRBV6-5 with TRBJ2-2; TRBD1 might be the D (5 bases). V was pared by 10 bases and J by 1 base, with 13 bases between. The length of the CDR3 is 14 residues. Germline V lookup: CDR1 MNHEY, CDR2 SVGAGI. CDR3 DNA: TGTGCCACTTGGCCCAGGGTGAACACCGGGGAGCTGTTTTTT. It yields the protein CATWPRVNTGELFF.

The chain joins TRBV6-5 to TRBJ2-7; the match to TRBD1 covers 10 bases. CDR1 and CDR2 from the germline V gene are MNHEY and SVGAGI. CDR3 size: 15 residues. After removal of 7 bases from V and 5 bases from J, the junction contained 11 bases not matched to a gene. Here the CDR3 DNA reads TGTGCCAGCAACAGGGGGGGACAGGGGCACAACGAGCAGTACTTC. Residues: CASNRGGQGHNEQYF.

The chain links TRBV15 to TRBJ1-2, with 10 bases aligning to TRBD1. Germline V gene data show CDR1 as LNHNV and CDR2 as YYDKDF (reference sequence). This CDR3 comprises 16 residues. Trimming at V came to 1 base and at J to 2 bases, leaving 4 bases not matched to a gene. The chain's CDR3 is CATSRGVTGGNYGYTF. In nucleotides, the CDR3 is TGTGCCACCAGCAGAGGGGTGACAGGGGGCAACTATGGCTACACCTTC.

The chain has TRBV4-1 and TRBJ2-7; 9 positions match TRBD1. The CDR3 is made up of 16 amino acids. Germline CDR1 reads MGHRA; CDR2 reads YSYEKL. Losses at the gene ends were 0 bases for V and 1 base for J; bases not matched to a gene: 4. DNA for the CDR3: TGCGCCAGCAGCCAAGATAGGGGGACAGGGTCCTACGAGCAGTACTTC. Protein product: CASSQDRGTGSYEQYF.

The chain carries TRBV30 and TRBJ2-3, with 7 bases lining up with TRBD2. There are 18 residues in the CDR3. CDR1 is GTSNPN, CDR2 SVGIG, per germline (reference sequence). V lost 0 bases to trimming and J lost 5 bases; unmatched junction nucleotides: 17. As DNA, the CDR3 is TGTGCCTGGAGTGTAATGCGGAGTTTTGCGGGAGCGGGAGATACGCAGTATTTT. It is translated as CAWSVMRSFAGAGDTQYF. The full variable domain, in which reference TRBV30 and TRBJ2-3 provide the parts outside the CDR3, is SQTIHQWPATLVQPVGSPLSLECTVEGTSNPNLYWYRQAAGRGLQLLFYSVGIGQISSEVPQNLSASRPQDRQFILSSKKLLLSDSGFYLCAWSVMRSFAGAGDTQYFGPGTRLTVL.

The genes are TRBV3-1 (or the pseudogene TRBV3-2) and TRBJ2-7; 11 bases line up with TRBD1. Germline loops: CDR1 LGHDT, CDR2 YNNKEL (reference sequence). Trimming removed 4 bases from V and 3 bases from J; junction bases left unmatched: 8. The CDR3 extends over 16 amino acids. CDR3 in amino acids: CASSRPPGTGGYEQYF. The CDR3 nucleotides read TGTGCCAGCAGCCGACCACCCGGGACAGGGGGCTACGAGCAGTACTTC.

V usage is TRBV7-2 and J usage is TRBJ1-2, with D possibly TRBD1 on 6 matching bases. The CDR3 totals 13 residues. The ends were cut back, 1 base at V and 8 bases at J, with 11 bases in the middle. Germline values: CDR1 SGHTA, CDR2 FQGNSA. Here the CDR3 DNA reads TGTGCCAGCAGCTTAGGTTCAGGGGACGGCTACACCTTC. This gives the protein CASSLGSGDGYTF.

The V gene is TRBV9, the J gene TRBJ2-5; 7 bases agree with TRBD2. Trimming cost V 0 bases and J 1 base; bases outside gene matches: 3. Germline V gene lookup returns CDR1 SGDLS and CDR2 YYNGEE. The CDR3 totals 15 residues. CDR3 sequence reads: CASSVEASGQETQYF. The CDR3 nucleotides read TGTGCCAGCAGCGTAGAGGCTAGCGGCCAAGAGACCCAGTACTTC. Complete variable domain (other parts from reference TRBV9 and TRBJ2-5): DSGVTQTPKHLITATGQRVTLRCSPRSGDLSVYWYQQSLDQGLQFLIQYYNGEERAKGNILERFSAQQFPDLHSELNLSSLELGDSALYFCASSVEASGQETQYFGPGTRLLVL.

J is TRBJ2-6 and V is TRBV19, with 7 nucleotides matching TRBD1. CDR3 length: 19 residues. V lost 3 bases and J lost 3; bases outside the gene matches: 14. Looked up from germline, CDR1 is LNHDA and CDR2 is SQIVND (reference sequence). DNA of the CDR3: TGTGCCAGTAGTATTGTTCCTGGACAGGTGGCAGGTGGGGCCAACGTCCTGACTTTC. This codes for CASSIVPGQVAGGANVLTF.

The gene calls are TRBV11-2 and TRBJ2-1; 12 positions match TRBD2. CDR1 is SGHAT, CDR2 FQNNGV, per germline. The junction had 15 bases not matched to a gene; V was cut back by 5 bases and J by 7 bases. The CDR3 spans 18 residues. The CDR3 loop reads CASSRGLAGMVLSNEQFF. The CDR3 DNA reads TGTGCCAGCAGCCGAGGACTAGCGGGAATGGTTCTTAGTAATGAGCAGTTCTTC. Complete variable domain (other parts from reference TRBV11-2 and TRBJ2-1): EAGVAQSPRYKIIEKRQSVAFWCNPISGHATLYWYQQILGQGPKLLIQFQNNGVVDDSQLPKDRFSAERLKGVDSTLKIQPAKLEDSAVYLCASSRGLAGMVLSNEQFFGPGTRLTVL.

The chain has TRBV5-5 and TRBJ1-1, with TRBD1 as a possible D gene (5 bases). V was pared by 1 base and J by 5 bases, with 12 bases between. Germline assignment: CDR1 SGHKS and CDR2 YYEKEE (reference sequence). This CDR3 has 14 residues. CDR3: CASSLTGGRTEAFF. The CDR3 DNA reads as TGTGCCAGCAGCTTGACCGGGGGAAGAACTGAAGCTTTCTTT.

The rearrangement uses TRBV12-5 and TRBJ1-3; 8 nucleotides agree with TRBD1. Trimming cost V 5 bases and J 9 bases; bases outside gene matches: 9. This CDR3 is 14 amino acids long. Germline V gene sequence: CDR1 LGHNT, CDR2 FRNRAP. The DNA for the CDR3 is TGTGCTAGTGGTCTGGGGACAGGCGACCGCACCATATATTTT. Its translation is CASGLGTGDRTIYF.

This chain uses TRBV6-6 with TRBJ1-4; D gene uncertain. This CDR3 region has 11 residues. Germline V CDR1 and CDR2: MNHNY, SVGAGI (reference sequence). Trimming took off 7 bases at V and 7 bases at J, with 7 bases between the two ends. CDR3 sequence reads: CASTRAEKLFF. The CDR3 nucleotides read TGTGCCAGCACCCGAGCTGAAAAACTGTTTTTT.

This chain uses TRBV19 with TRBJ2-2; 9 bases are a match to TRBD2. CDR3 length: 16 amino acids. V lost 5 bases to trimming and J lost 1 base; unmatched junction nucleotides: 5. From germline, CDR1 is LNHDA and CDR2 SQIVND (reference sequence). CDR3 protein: CASSYAGGRNTGELFF. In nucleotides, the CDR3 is TGTGCCAGTAGTTACGCGGGAGGGCGGAACACCGGGGAGCTGTTTTTT.

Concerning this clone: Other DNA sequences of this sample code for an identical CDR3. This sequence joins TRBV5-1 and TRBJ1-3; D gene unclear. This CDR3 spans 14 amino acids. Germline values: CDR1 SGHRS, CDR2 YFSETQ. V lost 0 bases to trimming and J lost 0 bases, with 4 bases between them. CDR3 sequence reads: CASSLGVSGNTIYF. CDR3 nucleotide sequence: TGCGCCAGCAGCTTGGGGGTCTCTGGAAACACCATATATTTT. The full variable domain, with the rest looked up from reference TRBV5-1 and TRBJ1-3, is KAGVTQTPRYLIKTRGQQVTLSCSPISGHRSVSWYQQTPGQGLQFLFEYFSETQRNKGNFPGRFSGRQFSNSRSEMNVSTLELGDSALYLCASSLGVSGNTIYFGEGSWLTVV.

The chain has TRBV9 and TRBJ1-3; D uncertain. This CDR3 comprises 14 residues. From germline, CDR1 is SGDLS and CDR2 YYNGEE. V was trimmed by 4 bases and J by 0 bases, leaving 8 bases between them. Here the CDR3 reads CASSPRSSGNTIYF. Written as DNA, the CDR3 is TGTGCCAGCAGCCCCCGAAGCTCTGGAAACACCATATATTTT.

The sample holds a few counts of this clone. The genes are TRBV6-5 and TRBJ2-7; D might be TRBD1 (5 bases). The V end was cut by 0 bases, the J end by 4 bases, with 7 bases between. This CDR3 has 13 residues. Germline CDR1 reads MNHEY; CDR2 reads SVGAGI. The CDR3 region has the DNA TGTGCCAGCAGTTACTCGGCAGGGTACGAGCAGTACTTC. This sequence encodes CASSYSAGYEQYF.

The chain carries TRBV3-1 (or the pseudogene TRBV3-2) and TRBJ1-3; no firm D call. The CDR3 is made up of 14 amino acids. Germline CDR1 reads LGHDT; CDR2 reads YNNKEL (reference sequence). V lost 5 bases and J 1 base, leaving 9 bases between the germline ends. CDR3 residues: CASSERWSGNTIYF. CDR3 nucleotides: TGTGCCAGCAGCGAGCGATGGTCTGGAAACACCATATATTTT.

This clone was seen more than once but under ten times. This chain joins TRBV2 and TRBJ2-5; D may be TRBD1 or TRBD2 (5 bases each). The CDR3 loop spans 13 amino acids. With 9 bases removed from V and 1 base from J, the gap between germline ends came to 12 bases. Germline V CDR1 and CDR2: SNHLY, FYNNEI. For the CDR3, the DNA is TGTGCCAGGGGGACCGAGAGCCAAGAGACCCAGTACTTC. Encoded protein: CARGTESQETQYF.

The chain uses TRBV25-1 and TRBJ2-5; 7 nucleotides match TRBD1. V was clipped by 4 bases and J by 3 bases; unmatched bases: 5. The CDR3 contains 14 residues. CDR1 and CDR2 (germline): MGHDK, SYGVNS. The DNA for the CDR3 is TGTGCCAGCAGTGTCCCGGGACAGAAAGAGACCCAGTACTTC. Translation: CASSVPGQKETQYF. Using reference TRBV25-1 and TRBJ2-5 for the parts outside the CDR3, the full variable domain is EADIYQTPRYLVIGTGKKITLECSQTMGHDKMYWYQQDPGMELHLIHYSYGVNSTEKGDLSSESTVSRIRTEHFPLTLESARPSHTSQYLCASSVPGQKETQYFGPGTRLLVL.

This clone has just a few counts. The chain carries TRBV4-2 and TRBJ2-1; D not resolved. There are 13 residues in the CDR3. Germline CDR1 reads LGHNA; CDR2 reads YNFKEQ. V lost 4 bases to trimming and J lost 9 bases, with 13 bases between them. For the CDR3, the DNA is TGTGCCAGCAGCCTTACCCGCGGCGCTGAGCAGTTCTTC. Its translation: CASSLTRGAEQFF.

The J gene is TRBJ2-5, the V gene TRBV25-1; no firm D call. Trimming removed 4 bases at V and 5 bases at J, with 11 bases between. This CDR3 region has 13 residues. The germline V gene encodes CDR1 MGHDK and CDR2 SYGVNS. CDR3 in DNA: TGTGCCAGCAGTGTTCCCGGAGTGGAGACCCAGTACTTC. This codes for CASSVPGVETQYF.

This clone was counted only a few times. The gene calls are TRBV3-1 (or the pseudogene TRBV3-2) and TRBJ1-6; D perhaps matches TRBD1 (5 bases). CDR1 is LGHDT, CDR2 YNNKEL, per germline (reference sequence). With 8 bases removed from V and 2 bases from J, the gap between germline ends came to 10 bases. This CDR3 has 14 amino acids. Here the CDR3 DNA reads TGTGCCAGCGGGGGGGGAGCCTATAATTCACCCCTCCACTTT. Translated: CASGGGAYNSPLHF.